This TCR beta chain was found in a study of shared clonotypes between healthy human individuals. This clone was counted a single time. What it recognizes is unknown. The germline V and J ends were trimmed by 0 bases and 8 bases, with 13 bases remaining between them. The CDR3 loop spans 15 amino acids. Germline CDR1 is MNHEY and CDR2 is SVGAGI. Using immunoSEQ multiplex PCR, the repertoire was profiled, and TCRdb retains in-frame clones only, with some absent. The data show about 380,000 clones, about 97% seen once. Findings of the study overall: With a few donors compared, 4.5% to 6.5% of naive CD4 clonotypes were shared.

The chain uses TRBV6-5 and TRBJ1-4; D remains unclear. The sequence came from a young man in good health. The sequenced sample was memory CD8+ T cells sorted from blood. Described subset: CD45RO+ cells pooled with CCR7-negative TemRA cells. CDR3 nucleotides: TGTGCCAGCAGTTACTCGCCCCAGGTTGGGGAAAAACTGTTTTTT. This sequence encodes CASSYSPQVGEKLFF.